This T cell receptor (beta chain) was identified in a study of radiation and T cells in renal cell carcinoma. The method was immunoSEQ multiplex PCR; TCRdb's version includes in-frame clones alone and lacks a portion of them. The sample consists of 15,000 to 18,000 clones, roughly 54% of them appearing once. Noted treatment: treatment-naive control, cytoreductive nephrectomy. Treatment-naive patients without radiation supplied the control tumors at nephrectomy. Germline assignment: CDR1 LNHDA and CDR2 SQIVND (reference sequence). V gave up 5 bases and J gave up 1 base, with 14 bases separating them. The CDR3 is made up of 15 amino acids. The table lists this clone with a few counts.

This receptor was identified in a man aged 50 to 60 with renal cell carcinoma. The material sequenced was tumor tissue, taken from a patient whose treatment was nephrectomy without radiotherapy. The gene calls are TRBV19 and TRBJ1-1; a weak D match, TRBD1 (6 bases). In DNA, the CDR3 is TGTGCCAGTAGTCCCGTAGGACAGACGAACACTGAAGCTTTCTTT. It encodes CASSPVGQTNTEAFF.